The 10 T cell receptor beta chains given below trace back to one sample, sequenced in a study of molecular identifiers for immune sequencing clone quantification. MiXCR was run by TCRdb on the PCR reads, yielding one entry per CDR3 protein. The sample yields about 500,000 distinct CDR3 sequences, roughly 25% seen once. Sequenced sample: naive CD8+ T cells from blood, with Jurkat cell RNA spiked in. Subset indicated: FACS-sorted CD8+CD4-CCR7+CD45RA+ naive T cells. The receptors were sampled from a human donor in good health. Some libraries in this study had Jurkat cell RNA spiked in.

This clonotype was detected a few times. V is TRBV11-2 and J is TRBJ1-1; possible D gene TRBD1, 5 bases. The CDR3 is 10 residues long. Trimming pared 5 bases from V and 10 bases from J, leaving 8 bases between. Germline assignment: CDR1 SGHAT and CDR2 FQNNGV. CDR3 DNA: TGTGCCAGCAGCCGGGACGTAGCTTTCTTT. Translated, it gives CASSRDVAFF.

Note on this clonotype: One base away lies a much larger clone, so this may be a sequencing read error. The V gene is TRBV11-2, the J gene TRBJ2-3, with a weak D call TRBD1 (6 bases). Germline CDR1 SGHAT, CDR2 FQNNGV. The length of the CDR3 is 15 residues. The CDR3 loop reads CASSSDLGQTDAQYF. CDR3 sequence (DNA): TGTGCCAGCAGCTCCGACCTAGGACAGACAGATGCGCAGTATTTT.

The chain combines TRBV9 with TRBJ1-5, with TRBD1 as a possible D gene (6 bases). This CDR3 is built from 19 residues. Trimming took off 4 bases at V and 4 bases at J, with 27 bases between the two ends. Per the germline V gene, CDR1 is SGDLS and CDR2 is YYNGEE. The CDR3 region has the DNA TGTGCCAGCAGCACGGACCAGCCGACGGATGGACAGTGGAATCAGCCCCAGCATTTT. This sequence encodes CASSTDQPTDGQWNQPQHF.

The genes are TRBV5-1 and TRBJ2-7; D remains ambiguous. The CDR3 totals 14 residues. V gave up 4 bases and J gave up 4 bases, with 15 bases separating them. CDR1 and CDR2 (germline): SGHRS, YFSETQ. CDR3 protein: CASSLGLPTYEQYF. In DNA form, the CDR3 reads TGCGCCAGCAGCCTGGGGTTGCCGACTTACGAGCAGTACTTC.

This clonotype has a count of ten or more. The chain couples TRBV29-1 to TRBJ2-7; 8 positions agree with TRBD1. CDR1 is SQVTM, CDR2 ANQGSEA, per germline. The CDR3 covers 13 residues. V dropped 7 bases and J dropped 3; count of bases not matched to a gene: 8. The CDR3 reads CSARDRSYYEQYF. CDR3 nucleotides: TGCAGCGCGAGGGACAGGAGCTACTACGAGCAGTACTTC.

The sample holds a few counts of this clonotype. The chain couples TRBV3-1 to TRBJ1-1; 9 bases are shared with TRBD1. The CDR3 consists of 16 residues. Trimming removed 4 bases from V and 7 bases from J; junction bases left unmatched: 13. The germline V gene encodes CDR1 LGHDT and CDR2 YNNKEL (reference sequence). The CDR3: CASSLLRDRADYEAFF. CDR3 in DNA: TGTGCCAGCAGCCTACTCCGGGACAGGGCAGATTATGAAGCTTTCTTT.

This clonotype was counted many times. V gene TRBV25-1 combines with J gene TRBJ2-7, with D maybe TRBD1 (6 bases). Germline V lookup: CDR1 MGHDK, CDR2 SYGVNS. This CDR3 is 16 amino acids long. V was trimmed by 0 bases and J by 0 bases, leaving 12 bases between them. CDR3 sequence: CASSEYAGASSYEQYF. CDR3 in DNA: TGTGCCAGCAGTGAATATGCAGGGGCGAGCTCCTACGAGCAGTACTTC.

A note on this clonotype: Given a much more abundant clone one base away, this may be a read error. V usage is TRBV28 and J usage is TRBJ2-4, with TRBD1 as a possible D gene (6 bases). Germline CDR1 and CDR2: MDHEN and SYDVKM. Trimming cost V 5 bases and J 6 bases, with 20 bases left between them. CDR3 length equals 16 residues. CDR3 coding DNA: TGTGCCAGCAGTCGGTTAGGACAGAGAGAGGTAAACATTCAGTACTTC. This gives the protein CASSRLGQREVNIQYF. Full variable domain (missing parts from reference TRBV28 and TRBJ2-4): DVKVTQSSRYLVKRTGEKVFLECVQDMDHENMFWYRQDPGLGLRLIYFSYDVKMKEKGDIPEGYSVSREKKERFSLILESASTNQTSMYLCASSRLGQREVNIQYFGAGTRLSVL.

The J gene is TRBJ2-4, the V gene TRBV4-1; 9 bases line up with TRBD1. The CDR3 covers 17 residues. Germline V CDR1 and CDR2: MGHRA, YSYEKL. V shed 4 bases and J 0 bases; nucleotides not matched to a gene: 7. The CDR3 loop is CASSPFGQGLAKNIQYF. CDR3 DNA: TGCGCCAGCAGCCCTTTCGGACAGGGGCTAGCCAAAAACATTCAGTACTTC.

This clonotype appeared many times. The rearrangement links TRBV7-9 to TRBJ2-6; 7 nucleotides match TRBD1. The CDR3 is 15 residues long. V shed 6 bases, J shed 0 bases, and the junction held 2 bases outside the gene matches. The germline V gene has CDR1 SEHNR and CDR2 FQNEAQ (reference sequence). This CDR3 reads CASRGQPSGANVLTF. Written as DNA, the CDR3 is TGTGCCAGCAGGGGACAGCCCTCTGGGGCCAACGTCCTGACTTTC. The full variable domain, in which reference TRBV7-9 and TRBJ2-6 provide the parts outside the CDR3, is DTGVSQNPRHKITKRGQNVTFRCDPISEHNRLYWYRQTLGQGPEFLTYFQNEAQLEKSRLLSDRFSAERPKGSFSTLEIQRTEQGDSAMYLCASRGQPSGANVLTFGAGSRLTVL.